The rows below give T cell receptor beta chains drawn from one sample of a study of cytomegalovirus exposure and HLA in healthy donors. Assay: immunoSEQ multiplex PCR; the TCRdb copy retains only in-frame clones and omits some. The sample holds 150,000 to 200,000 clones, roughly 75% seen once. The specimen sequenced was PBMCs. The source is a man in his late teens or twenties in good health and CMV-seropositive. Each CDR3 is given with its conserved first and last residue. Fields, in order: D gene, J gene, clone size, V gene, CDR3 protein, CDR3 DNA. A D gene is named only where the DNA matches it firmly. Size tells how often a clone was seen (once, few, many) or the class of an expanded clone, and some rows leave it out.

d_gene: NA; j_gene: TRBJ2-1; abundance: NA; v_gene: TRBV29-1; CDR3aa: CSVYSARSNEQFF; CDR3nt: TGCAGCGTTTATAGCGCCCGAAGCAATGAGCAGTTCTTC
d_gene: NA; j_gene: TRBJ1-4; abundance: NA; v_gene: TRBV2; CDR3aa: CASSERQGGLFF; CDR3nt: TGTGCCAGCAGTGAAAGACAAGGGGGACTGTTTTTT
d_gene: TRBD2; j_gene: TRBJ2-1; abundance: few; v_gene: TRBV6-1; CDR3aa: CASSGGTSGRNEQFF; CDR3nt: TGTGCCAGCAGTGGCGGGACTAGCGGGAGGAATGAGCAGTTCTTC
d_gene: NA; j_gene: TRBJ1-4; abundance: NA; v_gene: TRBV7-6; CDR3aa: CASSLEQAINEKLFF; CDR3nt: TGTGCCAGCAGCTTAGAACAGGCTATTAATGAAAAACTGTTTTTT
d_gene: TRBD1; j_gene: TRBJ1-1; abundance: NA; v_gene: TRBV19; CDR3aa: CASGDRSSGHTEAFF; CDR3nt: TGTGCCAGCGGGGACAGATCCTCGGGACACACTGAAGCTTTCTTT
d_gene: NA; j_gene: TRBJ1-5; abundance: once; v_gene: TRBV4-2; CDR3aa: CASSHLGGPGQPQHF; CDR3nt: TGTGCCAGCAGCCATCTGGGAGGGCCTGGTCAGCCCCAGCATTTT
d_gene: NA; j_gene: TRBJ2-7; abundance: NA; v_gene: TRBV5-1; CDR3aa: CASTRGGTSGQTYEQYF; CDR3nt: TGCGCCAGCACCAGGGGGGGAACTAGCGGTCAAACCTACGAGCAGTACTTC
d_gene: NA; j_gene: TRBJ2-6; abundance: once; v_gene: TRBV2; CDR3aa: CASRGFTLANVLTF; CDR3nt: TGTGCCAGCCGTGGGTTTACATTAGCCAACGTCCTGACTTTC
d_gene: TRBD1; j_gene: TRBJ2-1; abundance: NA; v_gene: TRBV11-3; CDR3aa: CASSLEGVWGQGSDNEQFF; CDR3nt: TGTGCCAGCAGCTTAGAGGGCGTTTGGGGACAGGGTTCCGACAATGAGCAGTTCTTC
d_gene: NA; j_gene: TRBJ2-7; abundance: NA; v_gene: TRBV6-1; CDR3aa: CASSEDGLSVDEQYF; CDR3nt: TGTGCCAGCAGTGAAGATGGGCTTTCTGTGGACGAGCAGTACTTC
d_gene: TRBD2; j_gene: TRBJ2-6; abundance: once; v_gene: TRBV30; CDR3aa: CAWSVRTSGFLGSAGANVLTF; CDR3nt: TGTGCCTGGAGTGTACGGACTAGCGGGTTTTTGGGCAGCGCTGGGGCCAACGTCCTGACTTTC
d_gene: NA; j_gene: TRBJ2-3; abundance: NA; v_gene: TRBV9; CDR3aa: CASSVPMTPSGDTQYF; CDR3nt: TGTGCCAGCAGCGTACCAATGACTCCTTCCGGAGATACGCAGTATTTT
d_gene: NA; j_gene: TRBJ2-5; abundance: NA; v_gene: TRBV18; CDR3aa: CASSPGQETQYF; CDR3nt: TGTGCCAGCTCACCCGGCCAAGAGACCCAGTACTTC
d_gene: NA; j_gene: TRBJ1-1; abundance: NA; v_gene: TRBV11-1; CDR3aa: CASSLGSNAGNTEAFF; CDR3nt: TGTGCCAGCAGCTTAGGAAGTAATGCAGGGAACACTGAAGCTTTCTTT
d_gene: TRBD2; j_gene: TRBJ2-2; abundance: NA; v_gene: TRBV5-3; CDR3aa: CARSAWTGLADLMGELFF; CDR3nt: TGTGCCAGAAGCGCATGGACGGGACTAGCGGACCTAATGGGGGAGCTGTTTTTT
d_gene: NA; j_gene: TRBJ2-6; abundance: NA; v_gene: TRBV29-1; CDR3aa: CSVTRDTDSGANVLTF; CDR3nt: TGCAGCGTCACCCGGGACACCGACTCTGGGGCCAACGTCCTGACTTTC
d_gene: TRBD1; j_gene: TRBJ1-5; abundance: NA; v_gene: TRBV5-1; CDR3aa: CASSTGTGSLEPQHF; CDR3nt: TGCGCCAGCAGCACTGGGACAGGGTCGCTAGAGCCCCAGCATTTT
d_gene: NA; j_gene: TRBJ1-5; abundance: NA; v_gene: TRBV30; CDR3aa: CAWSVGVGPQPQHF; CDR3nt: TGTGCCTGGAGTGTTGGAGTGGGGCCTCAGCCCCAGCATTTT
d_gene: NA; j_gene: TRBJ2-5; abundance: NA; v_gene: TRBV7-8; CDR3aa: CASSPQGSRTQYF; CDR3nt: TGTGCCAGCAGCCCACAGGGATCGAGGACCCAGTACTTC
d_gene: TRBD2; j_gene: TRBJ2-3; abundance: NA; v_gene: TRBV18; CDR3aa: CASSAMGLAGSTDTQYF; CDR3nt: TGTGCCAGCTCAGCCATGGGACTAGCGGGTAGCACAGATACGCAGTATTTT
d_gene: NA; j_gene: TRBJ2-3; abundance: once; v_gene: TRBV6-5; CDR3aa: CASSHLAGTDTQYF; CDR3nt: TGTGCCAGCAGTCACTTAGCGGGCACAGATACGCAGTATTTT
d_gene: NA; j_gene: TRBJ2-6; abundance: NA; v_gene: TRBV11-2; CDR3aa: CASSLEGWESSGANVLTF; CDR3nt: TGTGCCAGCAGCTTAGAGGGTTGGGAGTCCTCTGGGGCCAACGTCCTGACTTTC
d_gene: TRBD1; j_gene: TRBJ2-7; abundance: few; v_gene: TRBV15; CDR3aa: CATSRGGTGDEQYF; CDR3nt: TGTGCCACCAGCAGAGGAGGGACAGGGGACGAGCAGTACTTC
d_gene: TRBD2; j_gene: TRBJ2-1; abundance: NA; v_gene: TRBV15; CDR3aa: CATSTRTPGLGNEQFF; CDR3nt: TGTGCCACCAGCACGCGGACTCCGGGACTAGGCAATGAGCAGTTCTTC
d_gene: NA; j_gene: TRBJ1-5; abundance: few; v_gene: TRBV28; CDR3aa: CASRSEGGPYSNQPQHF; CDR3nt: TGTGCCAGCAGATCCGAAGGGGGTCCCTATAGCAATCAGCCCCAGCATTTT
d_gene: NA; j_gene: TRBJ2-7; abundance: NA; v_gene: TRBV28; CDR3aa: CASRPGGSSAYEQYF; CDR3nt: TGTGCCAGCCGCCCTGGGGGGTCCTCAGCCTACGAGCAGTACTTC
d_gene: TRBD1; j_gene: TRBJ2-5; abundance: NA; v_gene: TRBV5-1; CDR3aa: CASSKGQPQETQYF; CDR3nt: TGCGCCAGCAGCAAGGGACAGCCACAAGAGACCCAGTACTTC
d_gene: NA; j_gene: TRBJ1-1; abundance: NA; v_gene: TRBV5-6; CDR3aa: CASSLLTGINTEAFF; CDR3nt: TGTGCCAGCAGCTTGTTAACAGGGATTAACACTGAAGCTTTCTTT
d_gene: NA; j_gene: TRBJ1-2; abundance: NA; v_gene: TRBV2; CDR3aa: CASGTRANYGYTF; CDR3nt: TGTGCCAGCGGGACAAGGGCGAACTATGGCTACACCTTC
d_gene: TRBD1; j_gene: TRBJ1-1; abundance: few; v_gene: TRBV5-4; CDR3aa: CASSQGAAGGGEAFF; CDR3nt: TGTGCCAGCAGCCAGGGAGCCGCAGGGGGCGGTGAAGCTTTCTTT
d_gene: TRBD1; j_gene: TRBJ2-5; abundance: NA; v_gene: TRBV28; CDR3aa: CASSLGDRRAETQYF; CDR3nt: TGTGCCAGCAGTTTGGGGGACAGGAGGGCAGAGACCCAGTACTTC
d_gene: NA; j_gene: TRBJ1-5; abundance: NA; v_gene: TRBV6-5; CDR3aa: CASSYGRGGNQPQHF; CDR3nt: TGTGCCAGCAGTTATGGCAGGGGTGGCAATCAGCCCCAGCATTTT
d_gene: NA; j_gene: TRBJ2-3; abundance: NA; v_gene: TRBV6-5; CDR3aa: CASRGAARASDTQYF; CDR3nt: TGTGCCAGCAGAGGGGCGGCAAGGGCCTCCGATACGCAGTATTTT
d_gene: TRBD2; j_gene: TRBJ2-2; abundance: NA; v_gene: TRBV28; CDR3aa: CASSLGGSGELFF; CDR3nt: TGTGCCAGCAGCCTGGGGGGGTCCGGGGAGCTGTTTTTT
d_gene: NA; j_gene: TRBJ1-1; abundance: NA; v_gene: TRBV7-2; CDR3aa: CASKETHSNTEAFF; CDR3nt: TGTGCCAGCAAAGAAACCCACTCGAACACTGAAGCTTTCTTT
d_gene: NA; j_gene: TRBJ1-2; abundance: few; v_gene: TRBV10-2; CDR3aa: CASSERDFSGYTF; CDR3nt: TGCGCCAGCAGTGAAAGGGACTTCTCCGGCTACACCTTC
d_gene: NA; j_gene: TRBJ1-5; abundance: NA; v_gene: TRBV15; CDR3aa: CATSISNQPQHF; CDR3nt: TGTGCCACCAGCATAAGCAATCAGCCCCAGCATTTT
d_gene: TRBD2; j_gene: TRBJ2-1; abundance: NA; v_gene: TRBV11-3; CDR3aa: CASSLAGTSGYEQFF; CDR3nt: TGTGCCAGCAGCTTAGCGGGGACTAGCGGATATGAGCAGTTCTTC
d_gene: TRBD1; j_gene: TRBJ2-7; abundance: NA; v_gene: TRBV4-1; CDR3aa: CASSQDRDRGLQQYF; CDR3nt: TGCGCCAGCAGCCAAGATCGGGACAGGGGTCTACAGCAGTACTTC
d_gene: TRBD2; j_gene: TRBJ2-7; abundance: NA; v_gene: TRBV30; CDR3aa: CAWSVAGGAYEQYF; CDR3nt: TGTGCCTGGAGCGTAGCGGGAGGGGCCTACGAGCAGTACTTC
d_gene: NA; j_gene: TRBJ2-2; abundance: NA; v_gene: TRBV21-1; CDR3aa: CASSTPGATGELFF; CDR3nt: TGTGCCAGCAGCACCCCTGGGGCTACCGGGGAGCTGTTTTTT
d_gene: TRBD1; j_gene: TRBJ2-1; abundance: few; v_gene: TRBV7-7; CDR3aa: CASSSTPGQAYNEQFF; CDR3nt: TGTGCCAGCAGCTCCACTCCGGGACAGGCCTACAATGAGCAGTTCTTC
d_gene: TRBD2; j_gene: TRBJ2-2; abundance: NA; v_gene: TRBV11-2; CDR3aa: CASSWTSSHTGELFF; CDR3nt: TGTGCCAGCAGCTGGACTAGCTCCCACACCGGGGAGCTGTTTTTT
d_gene: TRBD1; j_gene: TRBJ1-5; abundance: few; v_gene: TRBV19; CDR3aa: CASSLTGNQPQHF; CDR3nt: TGTGCCAGTAGTTTGACAGGGAATCAGCCCCAGCATTTT
d_gene: NA; j_gene: TRBJ2-7; abundance: NA; v_gene: TRBV7-9; CDR3aa: CASRLQGFSYEQYF; CDR3nt: TGTGCCAGCAGACTACAGGGCTTCTCCTACGAGCAGTACTTC
d_gene: NA; j_gene: TRBJ2-1; abundance: NA; v_gene: TRBV9; CDR3aa: CASSVEEPAYNEQFF; CDR3nt: TGTGCCAGCAGCGTAGAGGAGCCCGCCTACAATGAGCAGTTCTTC
d_gene: NA; j_gene: TRBJ2-1; abundance: NA; v_gene: TRBV9; CDR3aa: CASSLFGAGEFYEQFF; CDR3nt: TGTGCCAGCAGCCTTTTTGGGGCAGGGGAGTTTTATGAGCAGTTCTTC